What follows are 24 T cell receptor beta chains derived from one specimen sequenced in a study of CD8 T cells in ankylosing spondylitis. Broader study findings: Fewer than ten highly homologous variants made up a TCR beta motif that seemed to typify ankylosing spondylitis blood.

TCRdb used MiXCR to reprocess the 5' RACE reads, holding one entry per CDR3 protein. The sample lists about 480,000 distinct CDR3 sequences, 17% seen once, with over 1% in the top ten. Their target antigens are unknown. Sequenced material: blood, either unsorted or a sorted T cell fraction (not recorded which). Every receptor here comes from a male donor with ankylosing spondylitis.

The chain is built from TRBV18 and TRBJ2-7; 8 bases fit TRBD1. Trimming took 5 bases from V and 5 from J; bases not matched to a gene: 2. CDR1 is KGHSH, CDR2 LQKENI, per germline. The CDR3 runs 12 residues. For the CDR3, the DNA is TGTGCCAGCTCAGCGACAGGGGACGAGCAGTACTTC. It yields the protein CASSATGDEQYF.

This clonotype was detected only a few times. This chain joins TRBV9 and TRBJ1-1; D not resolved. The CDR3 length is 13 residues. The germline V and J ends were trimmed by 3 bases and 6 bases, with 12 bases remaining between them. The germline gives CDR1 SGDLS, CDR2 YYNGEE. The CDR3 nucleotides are TGTGCCAGCAGCGCCGCTAGGTCTCCTGAAGCTTTCTTT. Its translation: CASSAARSPEAFF.

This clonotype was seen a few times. The DNA of the CDR3 is TGTGCCATCAGTGAAGGGGGGCCTGGCACTGAAGCTTTCTTT. Translated, it gives CAISEGGPGTEAFF. The chain employs TRBV10-3 and TRBJ1-1, with D possibly matching TRBD1 (6 bases). V was shortened by 3 bases and J by 4 bases, with 12 bases between the two germline ends. Germline lookup yields CDR1 ENHRY and CDR2 SYGVKD. The length of the CDR3 is 14 residues.

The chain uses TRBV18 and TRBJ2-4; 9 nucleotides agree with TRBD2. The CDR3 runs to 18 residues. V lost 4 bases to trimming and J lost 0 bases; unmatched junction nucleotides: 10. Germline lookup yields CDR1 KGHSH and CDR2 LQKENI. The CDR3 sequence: CASSHGTSLDVAKNIQYF. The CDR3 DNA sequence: TGTGCCAGCTCACACGGGACTAGCCTCGACGTAGCCAAAAACATTCAGTACTTC.

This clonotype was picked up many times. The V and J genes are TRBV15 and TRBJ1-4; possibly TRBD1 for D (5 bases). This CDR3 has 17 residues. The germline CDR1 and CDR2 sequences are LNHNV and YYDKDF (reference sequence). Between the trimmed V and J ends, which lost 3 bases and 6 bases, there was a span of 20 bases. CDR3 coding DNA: TGTGCCACCAGCAGGCCTCGGGTACAACAGGTTGATGAAAAACTGTTTTTT. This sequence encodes CATSRPRVQQVDEKLFF.

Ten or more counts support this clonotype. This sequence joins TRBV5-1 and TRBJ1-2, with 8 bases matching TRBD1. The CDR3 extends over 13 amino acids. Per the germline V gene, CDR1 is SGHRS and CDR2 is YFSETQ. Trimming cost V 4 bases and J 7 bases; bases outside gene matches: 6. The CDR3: CASSPDRGFGYTF. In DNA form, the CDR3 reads TGCGCCAGCAGCCCTGACAGGGGTTTTGGCTACACCTTC.

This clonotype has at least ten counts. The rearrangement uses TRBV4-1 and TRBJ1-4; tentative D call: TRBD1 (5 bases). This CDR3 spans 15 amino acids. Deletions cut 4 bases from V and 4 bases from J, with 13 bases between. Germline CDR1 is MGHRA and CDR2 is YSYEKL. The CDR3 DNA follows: TGCGCCAGCAGCCGGGGCCCCGCGGATAATGAAAAACTGTTTTTT. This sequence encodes CASSRGPADNEKLFF.

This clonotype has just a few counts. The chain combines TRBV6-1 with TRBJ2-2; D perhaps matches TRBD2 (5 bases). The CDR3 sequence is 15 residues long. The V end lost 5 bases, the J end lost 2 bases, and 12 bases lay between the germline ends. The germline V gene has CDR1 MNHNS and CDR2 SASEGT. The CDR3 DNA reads TGTGCCAGCAGTAAACAAGCGGTAAACACCGGGGAGCTGTTTTTT. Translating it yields CASSKQAVNTGELFF.

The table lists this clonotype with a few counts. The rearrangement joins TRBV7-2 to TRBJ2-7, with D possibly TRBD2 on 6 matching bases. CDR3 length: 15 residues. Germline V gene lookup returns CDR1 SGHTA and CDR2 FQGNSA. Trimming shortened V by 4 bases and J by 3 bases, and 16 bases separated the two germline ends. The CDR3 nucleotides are TGTGCCAGCAGCTCCGCGCCGACTAGTAACTACGAGCAGTACTTC. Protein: CASSSAPTSNYEQYF.

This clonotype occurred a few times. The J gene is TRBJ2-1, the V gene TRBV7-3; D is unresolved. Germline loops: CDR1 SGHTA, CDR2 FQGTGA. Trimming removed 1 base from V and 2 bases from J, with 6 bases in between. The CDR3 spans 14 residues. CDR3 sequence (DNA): TGTGCCAGCAGCTTAATTCCGGCCTACAATGAGCAGTTCTTC. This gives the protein CASSLIPAYNEQFF.

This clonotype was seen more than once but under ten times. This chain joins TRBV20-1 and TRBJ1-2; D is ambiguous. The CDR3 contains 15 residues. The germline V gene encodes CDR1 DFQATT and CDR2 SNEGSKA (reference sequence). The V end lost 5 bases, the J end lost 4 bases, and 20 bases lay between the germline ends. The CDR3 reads CSASEPNGPPYGYTF. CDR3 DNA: TGCAGTGCTTCTGAGCCGAACGGTCCCCCCTATGGCTACACCTTC.

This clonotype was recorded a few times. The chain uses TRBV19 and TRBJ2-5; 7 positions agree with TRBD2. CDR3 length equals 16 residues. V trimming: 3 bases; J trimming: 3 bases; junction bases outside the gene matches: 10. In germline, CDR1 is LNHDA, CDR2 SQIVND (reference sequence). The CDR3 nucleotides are TGTGCCAGTAGTATCGGGAGGATGCTAGCGGAAGAGACCCAGTACTTC. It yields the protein CASSIGRMLAEETQYF.

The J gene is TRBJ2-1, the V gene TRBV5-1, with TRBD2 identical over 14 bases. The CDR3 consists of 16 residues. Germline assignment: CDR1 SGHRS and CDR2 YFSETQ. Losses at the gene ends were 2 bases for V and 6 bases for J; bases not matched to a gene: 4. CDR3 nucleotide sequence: TGCGCCAGCAGCTTCGCGGGACTAGCGGGGGCCAATGAGCAGTTCTTC. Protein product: CASSFAGLAGANEQFF.

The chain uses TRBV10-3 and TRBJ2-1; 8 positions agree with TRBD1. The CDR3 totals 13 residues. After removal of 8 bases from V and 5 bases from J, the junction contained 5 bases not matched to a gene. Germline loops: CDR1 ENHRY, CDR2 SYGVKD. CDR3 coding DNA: TGTGCCATCGGCGGGACAGGAGACAATGAGCAGTTCTTC. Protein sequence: CAIGGTGDNEQFF.

Written as DNA, the CDR3 is TGTGCCAGCAGCCCGATTCTCCCGAAAGGCACCGGGGAGCTGTTTTTT. This encodes CASSPILPKGTGELFF. The chain couples TRBV5-6 to TRBJ2-2; no reliable D call. Deletions cut 4 bases from V and 4 bases from J, with 17 bases between. In germline, CDR1 is SGHDT, CDR2 YYEEEE. The CDR3 totals 16 residues.

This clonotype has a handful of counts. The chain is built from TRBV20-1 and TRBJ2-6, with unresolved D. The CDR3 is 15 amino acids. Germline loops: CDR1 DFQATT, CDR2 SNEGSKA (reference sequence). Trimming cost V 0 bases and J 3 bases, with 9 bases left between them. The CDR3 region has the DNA TGCAGTGCTAGAGATCTTGGGGTTGGGGCCAACGTCCTGACTTTC. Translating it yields CSARDLGVGANVLTF.

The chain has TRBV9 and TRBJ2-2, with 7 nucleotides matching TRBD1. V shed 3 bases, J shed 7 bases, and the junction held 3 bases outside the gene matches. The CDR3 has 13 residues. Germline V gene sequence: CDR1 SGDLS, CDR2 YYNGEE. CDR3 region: CASSGQGDGELFF. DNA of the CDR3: TGTGCCAGCAGCGGGCAGGGGGACGGGGAGCTGTTTTTT.

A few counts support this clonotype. The CDR3 protein is CASSPVGTGKLALHF. The CDR3 coding sequence is TGTGCCAGCAGCCCAGTGGGGACAGGGAAATTGGCCCTCCACTTT. J is TRBJ1-6 and V is TRBV9; the match to TRBD1 covers 9 bases. CDR3 size: 15 residues. From germline, CDR1 is SGDLS and CDR2 YYNGEE. With 4 bases clipped from V and 14 bases from J, the junction kept 13 bases outside the gene matches. Together with reference TRBV9 and TRBJ1-6, the CDR3 gives the full variable domain: DSGVTQTPKHLITATGQRVTLRCSPRSGDLSVYWYQQSLDQGLQFLIQYYNGEERAKGNILERFSAQQFPDLHSELNLSSLELGDSALYFCASSPVGTGKLALHFGNGTRLTVT.

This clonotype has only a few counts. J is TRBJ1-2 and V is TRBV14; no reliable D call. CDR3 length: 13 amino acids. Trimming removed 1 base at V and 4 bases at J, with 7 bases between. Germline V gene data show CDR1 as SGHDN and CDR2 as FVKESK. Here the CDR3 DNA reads TGTGCCAGCAGCCAAGTAGCAGCCTATGGCTACACCTTC. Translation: CASSQVAAYGYTF. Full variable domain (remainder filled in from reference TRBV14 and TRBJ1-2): EAGVTQFPSHSVIEKGQTVTLRCDPISGHDNLYWYRRVMGKEIKFLLHFVKESKQDESGMPNNRFLAERTGGTYSTLKVQPAELEDSGVYFCASSQVAAYGYTFGSGTRLTVV.

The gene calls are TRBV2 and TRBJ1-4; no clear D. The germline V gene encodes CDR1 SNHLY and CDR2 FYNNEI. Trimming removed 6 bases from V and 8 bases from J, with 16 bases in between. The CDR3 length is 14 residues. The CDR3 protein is CASSALRVREKLFF. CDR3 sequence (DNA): TGTGCCAGCAGCGCGTTGAGGGTACGGGAAAAACTGTTTTTT.

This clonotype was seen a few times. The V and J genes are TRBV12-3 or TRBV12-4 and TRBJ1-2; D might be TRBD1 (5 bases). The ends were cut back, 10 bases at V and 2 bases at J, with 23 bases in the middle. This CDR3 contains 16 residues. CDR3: CATQSGTLSRNYGYTF. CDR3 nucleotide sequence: TGTGCCACCCAATCCGGGACCTTATCTCGAAACTATGGCTACACCTTC.

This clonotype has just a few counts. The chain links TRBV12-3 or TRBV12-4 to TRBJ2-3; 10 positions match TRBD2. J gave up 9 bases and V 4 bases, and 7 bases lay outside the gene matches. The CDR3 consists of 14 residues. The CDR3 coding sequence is TGTGCCAGCAGTTGGGCTAGCGGGGGAGTAACGCAGTATTTT. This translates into CASSWASGGVTQYF.

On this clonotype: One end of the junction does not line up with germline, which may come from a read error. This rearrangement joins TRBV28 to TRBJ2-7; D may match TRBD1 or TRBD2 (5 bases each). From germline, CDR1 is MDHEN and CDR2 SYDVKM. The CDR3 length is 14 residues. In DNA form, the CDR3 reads TGTGCCAGCAGTTTTTCCGGGGCCTCCTACGGGCAGTACTTC. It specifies CASSFSGASYGQYF.

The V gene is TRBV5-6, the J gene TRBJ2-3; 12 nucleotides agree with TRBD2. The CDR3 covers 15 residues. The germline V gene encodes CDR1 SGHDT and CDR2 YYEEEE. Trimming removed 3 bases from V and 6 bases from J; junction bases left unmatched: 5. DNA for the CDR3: TGTGCCAGCAGCTATGTTCTAGCGGGGGGGGATACGCAGTATTTT. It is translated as CASSYVLAGGDTQYF.